This T cell receptor (beta chain) appears in the sequencing data of a study of blood T cell repertoires in COVID-19. Study background: COVID-19 samples from acute and convalescent phases originated in the United States, Italy and Spain. Sources were T cells, B-cell-depleted T cells, or PBMCs; the material itself was cDNA or gDNA.

The CDR3 contains 13 residues. V trimming: 0 bases; J trimming: 4 bases; junction bases outside the gene matches: 2. Germline V CDR1 and CDR2: GTSNPN, SVGIG (reference sequence). In the source study's methods: Researchers report that nucleated cell counts were estimated from reference gene primer amplification. Assay: immunoSEQ multiplex PCR; the TCRdb copy retains only in-frame clones and omits some. V and J calls and clone size follow that table, whereas D and trimming were derived from the DNA. The sample holds 70,000 or so clones, about 92% seen once. The V and J genes are TRBV30 and TRBJ1-1, with 7 bases matching TRBD1. Sequencing was performed on peripheral blood. The sequence derives from a man between 50 and 59 years old with acute or convalescent COVID-19. As DNA, the CDR3 is TGTGCCTGGAGTGTCTCAGGGGGCACTGAAGCTTTCTTT. As protein: CAWSVSGGTEAFF.